A selection of T cell receptor beta chains follows, all from one sample in a study of T cells in Graves' hyperthyroidism and ophthalmopathy. In TCRdb, the multiplex PCR reads were re-called with MiXCR into one record per CDR3 protein. Of nearly 750,000 distinct CDR3 sequences in the sample, over 35% are singletons; the top ten hold around 30%. The specimen sequenced was blood. The receptors shown here come from a woman aged 40 to 50 with Graves' hyperthyroidism. CDR3s include the opening cysteine and the closing phenylalanine or tryptophan. The order of the fields is clone size, CDR3 length, J gene, D gene, V gene, CDR3 protein, CDR3 DNA. A D gene is named only where the DNA matches it firmly. Expanded clones get a size class; other rows say once, few or many, or leave the size out.

>many|13|TRBJ1-2|TRBD1|TRBV2
CASRDRVLYGYTF
TGTGCCAGCAGAGACAGGGTTTTGTATGGCTACACCTTC
>few|15|TRBJ2-2|NA|TRBV2
CASRPPATGTGELFF
TGTGCCAGCAGACCGCCCGCAACAGGTACCGGGGAGCTGTTTTTT
>NA|12|TRBJ2-3|TRBD2|TRBV19
CASSTREGMQYF
TGTGCCAGTAGTACACGGGAGGGGATGCAGTATTTT
>many|12|TRBJ1-1|NA|TRBV13
CASSHWALSVFF
TGTGCCAGCAGCCATTGGGCCCTCTCCGTTTTCTTT
>NA|19|TRBJ2-7|TRBD1|TRBV24-1
CASSYQARDRGSSGYEQYF
TGTGCCAGCAGTTACCAAGCGAGGGACAGGGGGTCGAGCGGCTACGAGCAGTACTTC
>NA|13|TRBJ2-5|TRBD2|TRBV19
CASKLAGSGTQYF
TGTGCCAGTAAGCTAGCGGGGAGTGGGACCCAGTACTTC
>NA|15|TRBJ1-3|NA|TRBV9
CASDGGDSSGNTIYF
TGTGCCAGCGACGGGGGGGACTCCTCTGGAAACACCATATATTTT
>NA|16|TRBJ1-1|TRBD1|TRBV29-1
CSVEDRDRGRGTEAFF
TGCAGCGTTGAAGATAGGGACAGGGGGCGCGGCACTGAAGCTTTCTTT
>many|14|TRBJ2-6|NA|TRBV7-9
CASSLGAGANVLTF
TGCGCCAGCAGCTTGGGGGCTGGGGCCAACGTCCTGACTTTC
>many|14|TRBJ2-7|NA|TRBV12-3/TRBV12-4
CASSSSHSSYEQYF
TGTGCCAGCAGTTCGAGTCACAGCTCCTACGAGCAGTACTTC